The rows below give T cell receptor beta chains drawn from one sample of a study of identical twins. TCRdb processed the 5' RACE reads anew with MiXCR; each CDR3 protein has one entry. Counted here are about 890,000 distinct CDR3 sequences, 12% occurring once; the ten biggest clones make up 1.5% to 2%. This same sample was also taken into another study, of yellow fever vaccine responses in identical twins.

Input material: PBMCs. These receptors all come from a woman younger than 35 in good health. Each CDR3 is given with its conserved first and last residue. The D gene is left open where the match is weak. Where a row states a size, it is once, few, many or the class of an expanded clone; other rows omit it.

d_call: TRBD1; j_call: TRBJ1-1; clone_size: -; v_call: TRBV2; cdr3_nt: TGTGCCAGCAGAACAGGGGCTAACACTGAAGCTTTCTTT; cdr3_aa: CASRTGANTEAFF
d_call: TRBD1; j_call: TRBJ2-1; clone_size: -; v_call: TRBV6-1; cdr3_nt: TGTGCCAGCAGTAGACAGGGTTGGGGCAATGAGCAGTTCTTC; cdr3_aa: CASSRQGWGNEQFF
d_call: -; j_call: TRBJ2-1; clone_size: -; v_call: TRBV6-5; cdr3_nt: TGTGCCAGCAGTTCAAAGGGCTCCTACAATGAGCAGTTCTTC; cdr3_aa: CASSSKGSYNEQFF
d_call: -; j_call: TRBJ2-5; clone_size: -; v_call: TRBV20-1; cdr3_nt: TGCAGTGCTAGAGGGGTGGGGGAGACCCAGTACTTC; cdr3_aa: CSARGVGETQYF
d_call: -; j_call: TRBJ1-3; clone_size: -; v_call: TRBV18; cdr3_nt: TGTGCCAGCTCACCGCCGCCAGGGGCAGGATCTGGAAACACCATATATTTT; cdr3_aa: CASSPPPGAGSGNTIYF
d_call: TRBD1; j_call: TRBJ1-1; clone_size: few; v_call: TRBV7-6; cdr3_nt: TGTGCCAGCACATGGGACAGCATAAACACTGAAGCTTTCTTT; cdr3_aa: CASTWDSINTEAFF
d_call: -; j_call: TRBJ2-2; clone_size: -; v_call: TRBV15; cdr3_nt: TGTGCCACCAGCAGAGAATTCCCCGGGACCCCGGGGATCGACGGGGAGCTGTTTTTT; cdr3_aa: CATSREFPGTPGIDGELFF
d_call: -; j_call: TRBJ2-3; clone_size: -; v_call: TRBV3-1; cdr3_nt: TGTGCCAGCAGCCGGACGGGGATCAGCACAGATACGCAGTATTTT; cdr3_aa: CASSRTGISTDTQYF
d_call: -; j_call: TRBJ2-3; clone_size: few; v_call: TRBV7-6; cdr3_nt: TGTGCCAGCAGCTTAGTTTTTTTTGGCGGTAGCACAGATACGCAGTATTTT; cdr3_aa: CASSLVFFGGSTDTQYF
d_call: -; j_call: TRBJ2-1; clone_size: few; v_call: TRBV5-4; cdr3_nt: TGTGCCAGCAGCTTGGAGGGGGAGGGAAATGAGCAGTTCTTC; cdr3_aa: CASSLEGEGNEQFF
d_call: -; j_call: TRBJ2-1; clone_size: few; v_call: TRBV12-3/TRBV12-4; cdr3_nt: TGTGCCAGCCTAAGGATTGGGTCTTACAATGAGCAGTTCTTC; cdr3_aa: CASLRIGSYNEQFF
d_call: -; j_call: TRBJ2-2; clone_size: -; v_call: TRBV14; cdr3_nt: TGTGCCAGCAGCCCTAAGGGTAGGCCCACCGGGGAGCTGTTTTTT; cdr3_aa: CASSPKGRPTGELFF
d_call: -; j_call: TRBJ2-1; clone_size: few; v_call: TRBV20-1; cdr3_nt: TGCAGTGCTCTTGACATGTCATACAACAATGAGCAGTTCTTC; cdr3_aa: CSALDMSYNNEQFF
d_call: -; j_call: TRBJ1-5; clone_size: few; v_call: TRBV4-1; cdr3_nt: TGCGCCAGCAGCCAAGACAGGGTCGATCAGCCCCAGCATTTT; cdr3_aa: CASSQDRVDQPQHF
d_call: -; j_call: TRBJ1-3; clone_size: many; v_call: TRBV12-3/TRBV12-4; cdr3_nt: TGTGCCAGCAGCCCCGGGGAGTCTGGAAACACCATATATTTT; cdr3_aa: CASSPGESGNTIYF
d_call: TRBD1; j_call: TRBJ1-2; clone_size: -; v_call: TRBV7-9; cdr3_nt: TGTGCCCTCGGCGGACAGGGCTATGGCTACACCTTC; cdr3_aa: CALGGQGYGYTF